The entry that follows covers one TCR beta chain sequence. The antigen is undetermined. Oncomine TCR Beta short-read sequencing was applied to DNA from cultured CD4+ T cells. MiXCR, applied by TCRdb to the PCR reads, yields one record per CDR3 protein. The repertoire consists of roughly 20,000 distinct CDR3 sequences, with 30% to 45% occurring once and the leading ten covering around 3%. The data derive from a study of vaccination and CD4 T cells after COVID-19. Time point: late sampling 161 to 241 days after vaccination in a few convalescent patients. Sample treatment: roughly ten-day PBMC culture with coronavirus spike peptide pools or control peptides (ViraFEST assay). Study results and caveats: Only post-vaccination samples contained a median approximately 86% of the reactive clones in convalescent patients.

The clonotype comes from a human donor who had recovered from COVID-19. Material: CD4+ T cells from blood, cultured in vitro, obtained about 7 months after SARS-CoV-2 vaccination.

Here the CDR3 reads CASTTRGFETYEQYF. The CDR3 nucleotides are TGTGCCAGCACTACCCGGGGGTTTGAGACTTACGAGCAGTACTTC. This chain uses TRBV28 with TRBJ2-7, with a tentative D call TRBD2 (6 bases). This CDR3 region has 15 residues. Between the trimmed V and J ends, which lost 7 bases and 4 bases, there was a span of 20 bases. CDR1 MDHEN and CDR2 SYDVKM come from the germline V gene.